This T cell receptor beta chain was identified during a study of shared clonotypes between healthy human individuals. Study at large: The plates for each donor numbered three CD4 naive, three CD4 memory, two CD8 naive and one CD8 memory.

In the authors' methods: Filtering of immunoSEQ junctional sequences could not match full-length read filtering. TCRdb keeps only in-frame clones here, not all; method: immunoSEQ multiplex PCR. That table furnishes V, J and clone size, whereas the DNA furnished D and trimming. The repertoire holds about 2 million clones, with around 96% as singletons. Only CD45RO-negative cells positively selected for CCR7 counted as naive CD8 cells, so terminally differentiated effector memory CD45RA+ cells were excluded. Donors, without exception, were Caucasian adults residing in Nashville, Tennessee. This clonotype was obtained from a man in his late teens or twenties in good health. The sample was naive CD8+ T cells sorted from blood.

For the CDR3, the DNA is TGTGCCAGCAGTTATCCCTTTACGACAGGACCATCCACAGATACGCAGTATTTT. Encoded protein: CASSYPFTTGPSTDTQYF. The J gene is TRBJ2-3, the V gene TRBV6-9; a weak D match, TRBD1 (6 bases). The V gene lost 2 bases and the J gene lost 2 bases, with 20 bases spanning the gap. The germline V gene has CDR1 MNHGY and CDR2 SVAAGI. There are 18 residues in the CDR3.